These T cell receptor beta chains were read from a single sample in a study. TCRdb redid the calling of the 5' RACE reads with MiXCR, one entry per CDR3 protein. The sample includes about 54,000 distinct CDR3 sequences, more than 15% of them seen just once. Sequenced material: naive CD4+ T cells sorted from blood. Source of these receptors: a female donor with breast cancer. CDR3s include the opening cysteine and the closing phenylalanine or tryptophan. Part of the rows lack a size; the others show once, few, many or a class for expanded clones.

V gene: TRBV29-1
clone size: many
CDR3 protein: CSVAESYNEQFF

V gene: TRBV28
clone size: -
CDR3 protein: CASSKTDTQYF

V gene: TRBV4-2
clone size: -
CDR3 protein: CASSQVGGQGYNEQFF

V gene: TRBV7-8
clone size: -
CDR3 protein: CASSLVGRRETQYF

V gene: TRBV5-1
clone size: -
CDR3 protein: CASRFHTGQGFNEQFF

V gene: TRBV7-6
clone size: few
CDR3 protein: CASSLGRDSYEQYF

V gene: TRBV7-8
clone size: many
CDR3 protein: CASSLRLSPGTEAFF

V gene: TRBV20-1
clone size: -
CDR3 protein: CSPHFNPGYTF

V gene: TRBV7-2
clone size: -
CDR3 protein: CASSPRQTNSNQPQHF

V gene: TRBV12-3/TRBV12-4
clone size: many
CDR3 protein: CASSEHNEQFF

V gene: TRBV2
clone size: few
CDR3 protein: CASIPWDRGNSYTQYF